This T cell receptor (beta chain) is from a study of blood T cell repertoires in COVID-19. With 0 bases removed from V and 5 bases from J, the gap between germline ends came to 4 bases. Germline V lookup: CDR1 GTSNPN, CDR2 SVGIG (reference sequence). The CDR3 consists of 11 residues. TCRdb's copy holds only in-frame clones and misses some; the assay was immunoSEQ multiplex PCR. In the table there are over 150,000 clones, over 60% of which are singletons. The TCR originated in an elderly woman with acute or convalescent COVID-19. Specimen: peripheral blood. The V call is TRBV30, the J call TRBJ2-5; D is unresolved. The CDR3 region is CAWSVGETQYF. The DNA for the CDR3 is TGTGCCTGGAGTGTCGGTGAGACCCAGTACTTC.